Shown below are 19 T cell receptor beta chains from a single sample sequenced in a study of blood T cell repertoires in COVID-19. Libraries were prepared by immunoSEQ multiplex PCR; TCRdb keeps only in-frame clonotypes and omits some of them. The data show fewer than 110,000 clones, around nine tenths seen once. Material for sequencing was peripheral blood. These TCRs come from a man in his fifties or sixties in a cohort sampled during active COVID-19.

This sequence joins TRBV7-8 and TRBJ2-1, with 7 bases matching TRBD1. V shed 3 bases and J 4 bases; nucleotides not matched to a gene: 6. The CDR3 covers 15 residues. In germline, CDR1 is SGHVS, CDR2 FQNEAQ. The CDR3 bases are TGTGCCAGCAGCTTGGCCGACAGGGTGTACAATGAGCAGTTCTTC. It translates to CASSLADRVYNEQFF.

This rearrangement joins TRBV6-5 to TRBJ2-3; D remains ambiguous. Trimming took 7 bases from V and 0 from J, leaving 14 bases between them. Per the germline V gene, CDR1 is MNHEY and CDR2 is SVGAGI. This CDR3 has 15 residues. This chain's CDR3 is CASTRFASSTDTQYF. The CDR3 DNA reads TGTGCCAGCACCCGCTTTGCGTCTAGCACAGATACGCAGTATTTT.

V gene TRBV19 combines with J gene TRBJ2-5, with TRBD1 matching 10 bases. This CDR3 comprises 14 residues. With 3 bases clipped from V and 4 bases from J, the junction kept 2 bases outside the gene matches. The germline gives CDR1 LNHDA, CDR2 SQIVND (reference sequence). CDR3 nucleotides: TGTGCCAGTAGTATGGGACAGGGGCGAGAGACCCAGTACTTC. Amino acid sequence: CASSMGQGRETQYF.

The rearrangement uses TRBV24-1 and TRBJ2-7; D gene unclear. The germline gives CDR1 KGHDR, CDR2 SFDVKD. Trimming pared 6 bases from V and 0 bases from J, leaving 5 bases between. This CDR3 contains 12 residues. For the CDR3, the DNA is TGTGCCACCAGTCCAGGCTCCTACGAGCAGTACTTC. Protein sequence: CATSPGSYEQYF.

The genes are TRBV29-1 and TRBJ2-1; 8 positions agree with TRBD1. Trimming at V came to 6 bases and at J to 2 bases, leaving 3 bases not matched to a gene. This CDR3 region has 13 residues. Germline V gene data show CDR1 as SQVTM and CDR2 as ANQGSEA. The CDR3 loop is CSVGQGAYNEQFF. CDR3 bases: TGCAGCGTAGGACAGGGTGCCTACAATGAGCAGTTCTTC.

The chain links TRBV6-6 to TRBJ1-5; the D gene is possibly TRBD1 (5 bases). Between the trimmed V and J ends, which lost 6 bases and 6 bases, there was a span of 12 bases. This CDR3 has 13 amino acids. Germline loops: CDR1 MNHNY, CDR2 SVGAGI (reference sequence). CDR3 nucleotides: TGTGCCAGCAGAGACCGCGACAGTCAGCCCCAGCATTTT. This sequence encodes CASRDRDSQPQHF.

V is TRBV13 and J is TRBJ2-5, with 12 bases identical to TRBD2. Germline trimming cut 4 bases from V and 7 bases from J; bases unmatched to any gene: 10. Germline CDR1 is PRHDT and CDR2 is FYEKMQ (reference sequence). The CDR3 has 16 residues. DNA of the CDR3: TGTGCCAGCAGCTCCCGACTAGCGGGGGAGGGCGGGACCCAGTACTTC. Protein sequence: CASSSRLAGEGGTQYF.

The genes are TRBV24-1 and TRBJ1-1; no clear D. The CDR3 covers 12 residues. V lost 8 bases, J lost 1 base, and 7 bases lay in between. Germline V gene lookup returns CDR1 KGHDR and CDR2 SFDVKD. The CDR3 DNA sequence: TGTGCCACCACCGGGAAGAACACTGAAGCTTTCTTT. Its protein product is CATTGKNTEAFF.

The rearrangement uses TRBV20-1 and TRBJ1-1; no firm D call. Germline V lookup: CDR1 DFQATT, CDR2 SNEGSKA (reference sequence). The V gene lost 4 bases and the J gene lost 11 bases, with 14 bases spanning the gap. The CDR3 runs 11 residues. The CDR3 nucleotides are TGCAGTGCTAATCCGAGTCTGAGGGCTTTCTTT. The encoded protein is CSANPSLRAFF.

This sequence joins TRBV27 and TRBJ2-1, with D hard to call. From germline, CDR1 is MNHEY and CDR2 SMNVEV (reference sequence). The CDR3 sequence is 14 residues long. Deletions cut 2 bases from V and 10 bases from J, with 15 bases between. In DNA, the CDR3 is TGTGCCAGCAGTTTAGGTTTCGCGACACGAGAGCAGTTCTTC. Residues: CASSLGFATREQFF.

The chain couples TRBV24-1 to TRBJ2-5, with D possibly TRBD2 on 7 matching bases. The CDR3 sequence is 15 residues long. The V end lost 3 bases, the J end lost 4 bases, and 14 bases lay between the germline ends. In germline, CDR1 is KGHDR, CDR2 SFDVKD. CDR3 in amino acids: CATSDTGTTGETQYF. CDR3 DNA sequence: TGTGCCACCAGTGATACAGGGACTACCGGAGAGACCCAGTACTTC.

There are a few counts of this clone. The sample has other DNA sequences that encode this CDR3 too. The CDR3 loop is CASSLTGGTEAFF. In nucleotides, the CDR3 is TGTGCCAGCAGCCTCACAGGGGGCACTGAAGCTTTCTTT. The chain uses TRBV5-6 and TRBJ1-1; the match to TRBD1 covers 8 bases. CDR3 length: 13 residues. Germline values: CDR1 SGHDT, CDR2 YYEEEE. Germline trimming cut 4 bases from V and 4 bases from J; bases unmatched to any gene: 3.

The CDR3 sequence is CASSLGLKLAEVYNEQFF. The CDR3 DNA is TGCGCCAGCAGCTTGGGCCTTAAACTAGCGGAGGTTTACAATGAGCAGTTCTTC. The chain links TRBV5-1 to TRBJ2-1, with TRBD2 matching 8 bases. Looked up from germline, CDR1 is SGHRS and CDR2 is YFSETQ. Trimming removed 0 bases from V and 4 bases from J; junction bases left unmatched: 12. The CDR3 has 18 residues.

The CDR3 DNA reads TGTGCCAGCAGCCCAGGGGCAGCGGCCCGCGGTGAGCAGTTCTTC. This codes for CASSPGAAARGEQFF. The chain combines TRBV14 with TRBJ2-1, with D perhaps TRBD1 (6 bases). V lost 4 bases and J lost 9, with 19 bases in between. The CDR3 runs 15 residues. CDR1 is SGHDN, CDR2 FVKESK, per germline. The whole variable domain, remainder taken from reference TRBV14 and TRBJ2-1, is EAGVTQFPSHSVIEKGQTVTLRCDPISGHDNLYWYRRVMGKEIKFLLHFVKESKQDESGMPNNRFLAERTGGTYSTLKVQPAELEDSGVYFCASSPGAAARGEQFFGPGTRLTVL.

The CDR3 DNA sequence: TGTGCCAGTAGTATCGTCCCTAATCAGCCCCAGCATTTT. The encoded protein is CASSIVPNQPQHF. The chain carries TRBV19 and TRBJ1-5; D uncertain. Trimming shortened V by 3 bases and J by 4 bases, and 7 bases separated the two germline ends. The germline V gene encodes CDR1 LNHDA and CDR2 SQIVND (reference sequence). This CDR3 is 13 amino acids long.

The chain uses TRBV12-3 or TRBV12-4 and TRBJ1-5; D call uncertain. V lost 1 base and J 5 bases, leaving 6 bases between the germline ends. The CDR3 has 13 residues. This CDR3 reads CASSLGADQPQHF. CDR3 nucleotides: TGTGCCAGCAGTTTAGGGGCAGATCAGCCCCAGCATTTT.

The chain is built from TRBV28 and TRBJ2-7, with D tentatively TRBD2 (6 bases). CDR3 size: 14 residues. V lost 10 bases to trimming and J lost 1 base, with 17 bases between them. Per germline, CDR1 MDHEN and CDR2 SYDVKM. The chain's CDR3 is CATLRRGRSYEQYV. The CDR3 DNA reads as TGTGCCACTCTGCGGCGGGGTAGGTCCTACGAGCAGTACGTC.

This clone has only one observation. V is TRBV6-6 and J is TRBJ2-6; 7 nucleotides agree with TRBD2. The germline V gene encodes CDR1 MNHNY and CDR2 SVGAGI (reference sequence). This CDR3 spans 15 amino acids. The V segment lost 8 bases and the J segment 0 bases; nucleotides outside the gene matches: 4. CDR3 sequence reads: CASGRAISGANVLTF. CDR3 nucleotides: TGTGCCAGCGGGAGGGCTATCTCTGGGGCCAACGTCCTGACTTTC.

The chain joins TRBV28 to TRBJ1-1; D unclear. The CDR3 spans 15 residues. V lost 4 bases, J lost 4 bases, and 16 bases lay in between. CDR1 and CDR2 (germline): MDHEN, SYDVKM. CDR3 coding DNA: TGTGCCAGCAGTTCCCGGGGAGGCGGAACCACTGAAGCTTTCTTT. Protein sequence: CASSSRGGGTTEAFF.